This is a list of T cell receptor beta chains from one sample in a study of OX40 agonist ivuxolimab in advanced cancers. Produced via immunoSEQ multiplex PCR; TCRdb's table is partial and in-frame only. The profile shows more than 45,000 clones, roughly 80% of them singletons. The input for sequencing was CD4+ or CD8+ T cells sorted from blood, taken in a trial of the OX40 agonist ivuxolimab. The receptors were sampled from an adult with an advanced solid tumor such as melanoma, head and neck, liver or kidney cancer. Both conserved end residues are part of each CDR3. Each record gives: J gene, V gene, D gene, clone size, CDR3 protein, CDR3 DNA. The D gene is left open where the match is weak. For some rows the clone size is stated as once, few or many, or as a class when expanded; others skip it.

TRBJ2-5 | TRBV18 | NA | once | CASSPLEGTETQYF | TGTGCCAGCTCACCACTAGAGGGGACGGAGACCCAGTACTTC
TRBJ1-5 | TRBV10-3 | TRBD1 | NA | CAISELPGTGNQPQHF | TGTGCCATCAGTGAGCTCCCCGGGACAGGCAATCAGCCCCAGCATTTT
TRBJ1-2 | TRBV27 | NA | NA | CASSLSQGGHGYTF | TGTGCCAGCAGTTTGTCACAGGGAGGACATGGCTACACCTTC
TRBJ1-4 | TRBV30 | NA | many | CAWSVGGENEKLFF | TGTGCCTGGAGTGTCGGGGGAGAAAATGAAAAACTGTTTTTT
TRBJ2-7 | TRBV5-4 | TRBD2 | NA | CASSWGLAGVSYEQYF | TGTGCCAGCAGCTGGGGACTAGCGGGGGTCTCCTACGAGCAGTACTTC
TRBJ2-7 | TRBV7-2 | TRBD2 | NA | CASSLALSGSSYEQYF | TGTGCCAGCAGCTTAGCTCTTAGCGGGAGCTCCTACGAGCAGTACTTC
TRBJ1-2 | TRBV6-5 | NA | NA | CASRGTWDYGYTF | TGTGCCAGCAGGGGAACGTGGGACTATGGCTACACCTTC
TRBJ1-6 | TRBV19 | TRBD1 | NA | CASSPGTGMNSPLHF | TGTGCCAGTAGTCCCGGGACAGGGATGAATTCACCCCTCCACTTT
TRBJ2-7 | TRBV7-8 | TRBD2 | NA | CASRRAGGENREQYF | TGTGCCAGCAGAAGAGCGGGAGGGGAAAATCGGGAGCAGTACTTC
TRBJ1-1 | TRBV7-3 | TRBD1 | once | CASSLRQGGTEAFF | TGTGCCAGCAGCTTGCGACAGGGGGGCACTGAAGCTTTCTTT
TRBJ2-1 | TRBV29-1 | TRBD2 | once | CSVATSGRHNEQFF | TGCAGCGTCGCAACTAGCGGGAGACACAATGAGCAGTTCTTC
TRBJ1-1 | TRBV10-2 | NA | NA | CASSESGRLLEAFF | TGCGCCAGCAGTGAGTCAGGTAGGCTGCTTGAAGCTTTCTTT
TRBJ1-5 | TRBV27 | NA | once | CASRAGGGGSQPQHF | TGTGCCAGCAGGGCCGGTGGGGGGGGCAGTCAGCCCCAGCATTTT
TRBJ2-7 | TRBV7-2 | NA | NA | CASSLGVYEQYF | TGTGCCAGCAGCTTAGGCGTATACGAGCAGTACTTC
TRBJ2-1 | TRBV28 | NA | NA | CASSFSGIRYNEQFF | TGTGCCAGCAGCTTTAGCGGAATTCGCTACAATGAGCAGTTCTTC
TRBJ2-1 | TRBV28 | NA | NA | CASTLGGAWGYEQFF | TGTGCCAGCACCCTGGGGGGGGCCTGGGGTTATGAGCAGTTCTTC
TRBJ2-3 | TRBV15 | TRBD2 | NA | CATSSDTSGSTTDTQYF | TGTGCCACCAGCAGTGATACAAGCGGGAGTACAACAGATACGCAGTATTTT
TRBJ2-7 | TRBV7-9 | TRBD1 | NA | CASRSSGQGYEQYF | TGTGCCAGCAGATCCTCGGGACAGGGCTACGAGCAGTACTTC
TRBJ2-6 | TRBV18 | TRBD1 | NA | CASSRTGTGDPGANVLTF | TGTGCCAGCTCACGCACCGGGACAGGGGATCCTGGGGCCAACGTCCTGACTTTC
TRBJ2-3 | TRBV5-1 | NA | NA | CASSFGLGTDTQYF | TGCGCCAGCAGCTTTGGACTCGGCACAGATACGCAGTATTTT
TRBJ2-5 | TRBV29-1 | TRBD2 | NA | CSAGGAQETQYF | TGCAGCGCGGGGGGGGCGCAGGAGACCCAGTACTTC
TRBJ2-7 | TRBV9 | NA | NA | CASSQPGAYEQYF | TGTGCCAGCTCCCAGCCTGGGGCCTACGAGCAGTACTTC
TRBJ2-5 | TRBV5-1 | NA | NA | CASSLDTGPEETQYF | TGCGCCAGCAGCTTGGATACCGGGCCAGAAGAGACCCAGTACTTC
TRBJ2-7 | TRBV10-3 | NA | NA | CAISEPAAGQDEQYF | TGTGCCATCAGTGAGCCCGCAGCGGGACAGGACGAGCAGTACTTC
TRBJ1-2 | TRBV2 | NA | few | CASSPDQGNYGYTF | TGTGCCAGCAGCCCGGATCAGGGGAACTATGGCTACACCTTC
TRBJ2-3 | TRBV5-4 | TRBD1 | NA | CASRMQGAQTTDTQYF | TGTGCCAGCAGGATGCAGGGGGCCCAGACCACAGATACGCAGTATTTT